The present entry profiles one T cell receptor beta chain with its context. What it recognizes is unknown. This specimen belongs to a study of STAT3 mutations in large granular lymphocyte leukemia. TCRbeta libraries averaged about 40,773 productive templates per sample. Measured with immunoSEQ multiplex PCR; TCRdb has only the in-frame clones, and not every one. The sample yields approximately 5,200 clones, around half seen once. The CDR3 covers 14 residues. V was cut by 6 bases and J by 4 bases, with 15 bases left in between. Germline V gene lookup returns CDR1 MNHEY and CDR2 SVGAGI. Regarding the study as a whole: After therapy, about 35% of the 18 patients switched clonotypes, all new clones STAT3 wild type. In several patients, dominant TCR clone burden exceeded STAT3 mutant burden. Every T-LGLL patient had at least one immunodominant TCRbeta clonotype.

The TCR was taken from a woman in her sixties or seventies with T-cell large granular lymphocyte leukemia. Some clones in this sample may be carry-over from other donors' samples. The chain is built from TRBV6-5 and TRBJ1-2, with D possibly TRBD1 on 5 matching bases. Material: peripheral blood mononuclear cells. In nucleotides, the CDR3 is TGTGCCAGCAGCCGCAAGGCAGGGAGCTATGGCTACACCTTC. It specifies CASSRKAGSYGYTF.